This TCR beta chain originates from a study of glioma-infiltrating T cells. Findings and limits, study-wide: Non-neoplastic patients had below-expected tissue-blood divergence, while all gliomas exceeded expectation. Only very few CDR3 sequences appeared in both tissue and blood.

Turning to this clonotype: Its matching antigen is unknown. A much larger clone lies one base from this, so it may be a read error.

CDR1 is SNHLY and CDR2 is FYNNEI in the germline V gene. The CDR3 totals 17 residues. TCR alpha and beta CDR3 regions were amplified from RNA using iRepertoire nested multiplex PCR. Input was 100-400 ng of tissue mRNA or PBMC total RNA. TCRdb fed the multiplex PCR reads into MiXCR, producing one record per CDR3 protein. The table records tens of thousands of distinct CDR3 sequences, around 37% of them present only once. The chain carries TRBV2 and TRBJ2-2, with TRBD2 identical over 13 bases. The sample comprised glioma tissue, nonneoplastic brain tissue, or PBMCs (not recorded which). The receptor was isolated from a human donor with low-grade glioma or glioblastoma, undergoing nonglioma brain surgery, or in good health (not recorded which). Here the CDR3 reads CAISETSGGRGTGELFF. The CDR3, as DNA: TGTGCCATCAGTGAGACTAGCGGGGGGAGGGGCACCGGGGAGCTGTTTTTT.